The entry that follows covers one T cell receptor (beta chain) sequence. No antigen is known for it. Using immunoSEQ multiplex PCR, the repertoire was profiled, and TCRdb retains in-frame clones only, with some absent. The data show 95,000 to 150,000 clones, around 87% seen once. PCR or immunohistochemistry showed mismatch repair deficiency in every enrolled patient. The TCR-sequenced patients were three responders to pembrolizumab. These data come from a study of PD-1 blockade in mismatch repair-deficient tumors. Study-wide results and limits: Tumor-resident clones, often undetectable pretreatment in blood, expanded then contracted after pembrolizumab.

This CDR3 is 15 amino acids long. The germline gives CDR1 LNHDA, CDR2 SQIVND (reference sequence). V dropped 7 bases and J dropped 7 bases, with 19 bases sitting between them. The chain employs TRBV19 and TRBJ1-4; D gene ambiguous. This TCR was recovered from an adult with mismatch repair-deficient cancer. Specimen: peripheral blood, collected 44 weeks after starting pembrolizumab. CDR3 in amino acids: CASTPSGPHGEKLFF. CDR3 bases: TGTGCCAGTACTCCGAGCGGGCCCCATGGTGAAAAACTGTTTTTT.